This paragraph reports one T cell receptor beta chain. The antigen remains unidentified. The data were produced by immunoSEQ multiplex PCR, yet TCRdb's version contains in-frame clones alone and is incomplete. The table lists under 9,500 clones, roughly nine tenths of them singletons. The V end was cut by 5 bases, the J end by 5 bases, with 9 bases between. This CDR3 is built from 13 residues. Germline loops: CDR1 MNHEY, CDR2 SVGAGI. Researchers isolated CD4+ and CD8+ cells by positive magnetic bead selection and then checked their purity by flow cytometry. The source of the sample is a study of somatic mutations in cytotoxic T cells in rheumatoid arthritis. Study overall: Patient blood was drawn as 30 ml EDTA; the draw came right after diagnosis and before any treatment. Flow cytometric sorting isolated some V beta antibody-stained T-cell populations at nearly 100% purity, and among them were V beta1+ cells that underwent TCRB sequencing. Regarding the study as a whole: Clonality of CD8+ T cells, which was compared between rheumatoid arthritis patients and age-matched healthy controls, did not differ significantly.

This chain uses TRBV6-5 with TRBJ2-2; D is unresolved. Source material: CD8+ T cells sorted from blood. The origin of this receptor is a woman aged 70-85 years with rheumatoid arthritis. CDR3 loop: CASSLPETGELFF. In DNA form, the CDR3 reads TGTGCCAGCAGTCTACCCGAAACCGGGGAGCTGTTTTTT.